This T cell receptor (beta chain) is drawn from a study of CD8+ T cells in alopecia areata. Trimming shortened V by 5 bases and J by 8 bases, and 18 bases separated the two germline ends. CDR1 is LNHDA and CDR2 is SQIVND in the germline V gene (reference sequence). The CDR3 is 14 amino acids. Extracted RNA was reverse transcribed, and the resulting cDNA served as sequencing template. TCRdb's copy holds only in-frame clones and misses some; the assay was immunoSEQ multiplex PCR. The data show around 300,000 clones, 60% seen once. Treatment specified: oral pan-JAK inhibitor, 5-10 mg twice daily. This clone was counted only a few times.

Sequencing was performed on CD4+ T cells sorted from blood, taken at week 52, from a patient treated with tofacitinib. The clonotype originates from a human donor with alopecia areata. The chain carries TRBV19 and TRBJ1-1, with D tentatively TRBD1 (5 bases). CDR3 protein: CASSSRGRTKEAFF. In DNA form, the CDR3 reads TGTGCCAGTAGTTCCCGGGGACGGACCAAGGAAGCTTTCTTT. Combining the CDR3 with reference TRBV19 and TRBJ1-1 gives the whole variable domain DGGITQSPKYLFRKEGQNVTLSCEQNLNHDAMYWYRQDPGQGLRLIYYSQIVNDFQKGDIAEGYSVSREKKESFPLTVTSAQKNPTAFYLCASSSRGRTKEAFFGQGTRLTVV.